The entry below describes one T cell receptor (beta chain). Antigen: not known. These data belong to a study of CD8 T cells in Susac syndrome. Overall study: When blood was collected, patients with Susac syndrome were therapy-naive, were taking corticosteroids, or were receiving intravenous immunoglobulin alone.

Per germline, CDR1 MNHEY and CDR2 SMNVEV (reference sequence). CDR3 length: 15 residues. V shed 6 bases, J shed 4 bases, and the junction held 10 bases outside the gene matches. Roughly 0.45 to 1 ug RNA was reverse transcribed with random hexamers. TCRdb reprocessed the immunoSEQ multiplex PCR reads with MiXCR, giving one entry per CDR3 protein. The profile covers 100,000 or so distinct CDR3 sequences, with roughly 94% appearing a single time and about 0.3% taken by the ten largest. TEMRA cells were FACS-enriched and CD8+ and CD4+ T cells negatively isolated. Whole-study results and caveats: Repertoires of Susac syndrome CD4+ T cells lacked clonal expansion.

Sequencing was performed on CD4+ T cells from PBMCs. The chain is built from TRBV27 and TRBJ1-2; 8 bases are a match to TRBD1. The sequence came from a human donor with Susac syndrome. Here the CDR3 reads CASSPARGTGYGYTF. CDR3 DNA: TGTGCCAGCAGCCCGGCTCGAGGGACAGGCTATGGCTACACCTTC.